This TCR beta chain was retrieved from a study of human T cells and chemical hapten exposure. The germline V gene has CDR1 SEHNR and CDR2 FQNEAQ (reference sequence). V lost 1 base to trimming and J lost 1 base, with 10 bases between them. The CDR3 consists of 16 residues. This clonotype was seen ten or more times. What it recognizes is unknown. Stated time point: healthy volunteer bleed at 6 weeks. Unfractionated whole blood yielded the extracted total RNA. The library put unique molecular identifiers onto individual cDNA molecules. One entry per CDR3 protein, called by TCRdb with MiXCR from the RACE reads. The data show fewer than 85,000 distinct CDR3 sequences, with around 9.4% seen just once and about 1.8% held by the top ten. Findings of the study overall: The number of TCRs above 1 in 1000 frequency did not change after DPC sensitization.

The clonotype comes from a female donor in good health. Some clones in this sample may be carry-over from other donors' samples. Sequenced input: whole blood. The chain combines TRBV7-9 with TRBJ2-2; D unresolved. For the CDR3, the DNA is TGTGCCAGCAGCTTAGATCCGGACGGGAACACCGGGGAGCTGTTTTTT. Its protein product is CASSLDPDGNTGELFF. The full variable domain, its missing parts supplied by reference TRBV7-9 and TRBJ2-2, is DTGVSQNPRHKITKRGQNVTFRCDPISEHNRLYWYRQTLGQGPEFLTYFQNEAQLEKSRLLSDRFSAERPKGSFSTLEIQRTEQGDSAMYLCASSLDPDGNTGELFFGEGSRLTVL.